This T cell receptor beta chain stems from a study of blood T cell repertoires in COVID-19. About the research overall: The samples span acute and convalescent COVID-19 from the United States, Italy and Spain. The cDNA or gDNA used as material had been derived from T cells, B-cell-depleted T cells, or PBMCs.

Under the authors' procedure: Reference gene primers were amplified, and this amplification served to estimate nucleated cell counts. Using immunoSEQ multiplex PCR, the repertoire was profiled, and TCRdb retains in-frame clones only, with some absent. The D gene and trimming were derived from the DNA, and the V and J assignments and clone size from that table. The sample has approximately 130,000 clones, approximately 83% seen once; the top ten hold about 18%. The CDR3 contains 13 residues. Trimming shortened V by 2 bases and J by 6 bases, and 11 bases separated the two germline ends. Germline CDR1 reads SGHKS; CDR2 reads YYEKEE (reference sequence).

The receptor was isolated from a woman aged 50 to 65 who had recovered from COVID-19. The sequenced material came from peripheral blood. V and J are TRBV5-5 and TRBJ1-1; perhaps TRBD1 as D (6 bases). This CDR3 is CASSFTGSSEAFF. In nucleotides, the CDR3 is TGTGCCAGCAGCTTCACAGGGAGTTCTGAAGCTTTCTTT.